This T cell receptor beta chain is from a study of blood T cell repertoires in COVID-19. Overall study context: Sources were T cells, B-cell-depleted T cells, or PBMCs; the material itself was cDNA or gDNA.

CDR3 length equals 14 residues. Germline CDR1 and CDR2: MRHNA and SNTAGT. Unmatched junction bases numbered 0, after V lost 6 bases and J lost 3 bases. As originally analysed: Estimated nucleated cell counts came from reference gene primer amplification. The assay was immunoSEQ multiplex PCR, and TCRdb's table has in-frame clones only and misses some. V, J and clone size are those of that table, while D and trimming were read from the DNA. The data show 150,000 to 200,000 clones, 75% to 85% seen once. A Seattle source enrolled patients during active infection and followed them longitudinally. The V gene is TRBV6-4, the J gene TRBJ2-2; 11 nucleotides align to TRBD2. The source material was peripheral blood. The receptor's source is a woman aged 35 to 49 with COVID-19, enrolled during active disease. The CDR3, as DNA: TGTGCCAGCAGACTAGCGGGAGACACCGGGGAGCTGTTTTTT. This translates into CASRLAGDTGELFF.